These T cell receptor beta chains were read from a single sample in a study of cytomegalovirus exposure and HLA in healthy donors. This table comes from immunoSEQ multiplex PCR, and its TCRdb copy is limited to in-frame clones, with some not included. The table records roughly 100,000 clones, 65% of them present only once. The sample taken for sequencing was PBMCs. The receptor set was obtained from a man younger than 40 in good health and CMV-seropositive. Both conserved end residues are part of each CDR3. Fields, in order: CDR3 protein, CDR3 DNA, clone size, J gene, D gene, V gene. D genes are given only for firm matches. Clone size is shown for a subset of rows, as once, few, many or a class of expanded clone.

CDR3: CASSLVVSTDTQYF
DNA: TGTGCCAGCAGCTTAGTCGTCAGCACAGATACGCAGTATTTT
size: NA
J: TRBJ2-3
D: NA
V: TRBV7-2

CDR3: CASSTGPGQAGPNTEAFF
DNA: TGTGCCAGCAGCACCGGGCCCGGACAGGCGGGGCCGAACACTGAAGCTTTCTTT
size: NA
J: TRBJ1-1
D: TRBD1
V: TRBV9

CDR3: CASSERGGNYGYTF
DNA: TGTGCCAGCAGTGAAAGGGGGGGTAACTATGGCTACACCTTC
size: NA
J: TRBJ1-2
D: NA
V: TRBV27

CDR3: CATSRAGTSLPGELFF
DNA: TGTGCCACCAGCAGAGCCGGGACTAGCCTCCCCGGGGAGCTGTTTTTT
size: NA
J: TRBJ2-2
D: TRBD2
V: TRBV15

CDR3: CASSPGMEGPRRGYTF
DNA: TGCGCCAGCAGCCCGGGGATGGAGGGACCTAGGAGAGGCTACACCTTC
size: NA
J: TRBJ1-2
D: NA
V: TRBV4-1

CDR3: CASSPGSSYNEQFF
DNA: TGTGCCAGCAGCCCGGGGAGCTCCTACAATGAGCAGTTCTTC
size: NA
J: TRBJ2-1
D: NA
V: TRBV5-6

CDR3: CASSQQGDGELFF
DNA: TGTGCCAGCAGCCAGCAGGGGGACGGGGAGCTGTTTTTT
size: few
J: TRBJ2-2
D: TRBD1
V: TRBV4-2

CDR3: CASRDRGYEKLFF
DNA: TGTGCCAGCAGGGACAGGGGTTATGAAAAACTGTTTTTT
size: NA
J: TRBJ1-4
D: TRBD1
V: TRBV6-5

CDR3: CAWRVISRLNEKLFF
DNA: TGTGCCTGGAGGGTCATCTCGAGACTTAATGAAAAACTGTTTTTT
size: NA
J: TRBJ1-4
D: NA
V: TRBV30

CDR3: CSVAWGLDYGYTF
DNA: TGCAGCGTTGCTTGGGGGCTCGACTATGGCTACACCTTC
size: NA
J: TRBJ1-2
D: NA
V: TRBV29-1

CDR3: CASSRTQGQEAFF
DNA: TGTGCCAGCAGCCGTACACAGGGGCAGGAAGCTTTCTTT
size: NA
J: TRBJ1-1
D: TRBD1
V: TRBV14

CDR3: CASSFSGGGEQYF
DNA: TGTGCCAGCAGTTTCTCAGGGGGCGGCGAGCAGTACTTC
size: NA
J: TRBJ2-7
D: TRBD1
V: TRBV27

CDR3: CASSGTANSPLHF
DNA: TGCGCCAGCAGCGGGACAGCCAATTCACCCCTCCACTTT
size: NA
J: TRBJ1-6
D: TRBD1
V: TRBV10-1

CDR3: CASSSSSGTGEQYF
DNA: TGTGCTAGCAGCTCATCCTCAGGGACAGGCGAGCAGTACTTC
size: NA
J: TRBJ2-7
D: TRBD1
V: TRBV7-7

CDR3: CASSWQGVTGELFF
DNA: TGTGCCAGCAGTTGGCAGGGGGTCACCGGGGAGCTGTTTTTT
size: NA
J: TRBJ2-2
D: TRBD1
V: TRBV6-5

CDR3: CASSVLTDGTEAFF
DNA: TGCGCCAGCAGCGTGTTAACTGACGGGACTGAAGCTTTCTTT
size: NA
J: TRBJ1-1
D: NA
V: TRBV5-1

CDR3: CASSSLQGWETQYF
DNA: TGTGCCAGCAGTTCCTTACAGGGCTGGGAGACCCAGTACTTC
size: NA
J: TRBJ2-5
D: NA
V: TRBV6-5

CDR3: CASSFNRASPLHF
DNA: TGTGCCAGCAGCTTTAACAGGGCTTCACCCCTCCACTTT
size: once
J: TRBJ1-6
D: NA
V: TRBV13

CDR3: CASSESGQGARKFF
DNA: TGCGCCAGCAGTGAGTCCGGACAGGGGGCGAGAAAGTTCTTC
size: NA
J: TRBJ2-1
D: TRBD1
V: TRBV10-1

CDR3: CASSKRFRGVTDTQYF
DNA: TGTGCCAGCAGCAAAAGATTTCGGGGAGTCACAGATACGCAGTATTTT
size: NA
J: TRBJ2-3
D: NA
V: TRBV21-1

CDR3: CASGWGGAYEQYF
DNA: TGTGCCAGTGGCTGGGGGGGGGCCTACGAGCAGTACTTC
size: NA
J: TRBJ2-7
D: TRBD2
V: TRBV19

CDR3: CASSATGGNEKLFF
DNA: TGTGCCAGCAGCGCGACAGGGGGAAATGAAAAACTGTTTTTT
size: NA
J: TRBJ1-4
D: TRBD1
V: TRBV7-2

CDR3: CSARDRDTQYF
DNA: TGCAGTGCTAGAGACCGAGATACGCAGTATTTT
size: NA
J: TRBJ2-3
D: NA
V: TRBV20-1

CDR3: CASSLGLAGSYEQYF
DNA: TGTGCCAGCAGCTTAGGGCTAGCGGGGTCCTACGAGCAGTACTTC
size: few
J: TRBJ2-7
D: TRBD2
V: TRBV13

CDR3: CASSPTSGSYEQYF
DNA: TGTGCCAGCAGCCCTACTAGCGGCTCCTACGAGCAGTACTTC
size: NA
J: TRBJ2-7
D: TRBD2
V: TRBV11-3

CDR3: CASSFGQGDAPLHF
DNA: TGCGCCAGCAGCTTTGGGCAGGGCGACGCCCCCCTCCACTTT
size: NA
J: TRBJ1-6
D: NA
V: TRBV5-1

CDR3: CASTYRGWNTEAFF
DNA: TGTGCCAGCACCTACAGGGGATGGAACACTGAAGCTTTCTTT
size: few
J: TRBJ1-1
D: TRBD1
V: TRBV5-8

CDR3: CASSYSRVGGYTF
DNA: TGTGCCAGCAGTTACTCGCGGGTGGGTGGCTACACCTTC
size: NA
J: TRBJ1-2
D: NA
V: TRBV6-5

CDR3: CASRTGGGKLNTEAFF
DNA: TGCGCCAGCAGAACAGGAGGGGGCAAGTTGAACACTGAAGCTTTCTTT
size: NA
J: TRBJ1-1
D: TRBD1
V: TRBV5-1

CDR3: CASSYSGTGRTEAFF
DNA: TGTGCCAGCAGTTACTCGGGGACAGGGCGTACTGAAGCTTTCTTT
size: once
J: TRBJ1-1
D: TRBD1
V: TRBV6-5

CDR3: CASSSTGPLGEQYF
DNA: TGTGCCAGCAGTTCAACAGGTCCGCTCGGCGAGCAGTACTTC
size: NA
J: TRBJ2-7
D: NA
V: TRBV27

CDR3: CASSQGTYNEQFF
DNA: TGTGCCAGCTCACAGGGGACCTACAATGAGCAGTTCTTC
size: few
J: TRBJ2-1
D: TRBD1
V: TRBV6-1

CDR3: CASGESEAFF
DNA: TGTGCCAGCGGGGAGTCTGAAGCTTTCTTT
size: NA
J: TRBJ1-1
D: NA
V: TRBV6-4

CDR3: CASRGLYYEQYF
DNA: TGTGCCAGCAGGGGACTATACTACGAGCAGTACTTC
size: NA
J: TRBJ2-7
D: TRBD2
V: TRBV2

CDR3: CASSLVSGASEYF
DNA: TGCGCCAGCAGCTTAGTTAGCGGGGCCTCGGAGTATTTT
size: NA
J: TRBJ2-3
D: TRBD2
V: TRBV5-1

CDR3: CASSRIPGVSDEQYF
DNA: TGTGCCAGCAGCCGAATACCGGGGGTTTCGGACGAGCAGTACTTC
size: NA
J: TRBJ2-7
D: NA
V: TRBV9

CDR3: CASLDRNTYEQYF
DNA: TGTGCCAGCCTGGACAGGAATACCTACGAGCAGTACTTC
size: NA
J: TRBJ2-7
D: TRBD1
V: TRBV6-1

CDR3: CASSSMTGPTDTQYF
DNA: TGTGCCAGCAGCTCTATGACAGGGCCCACAGATACGCAGTATTTT
size: NA
J: TRBJ2-3
D: TRBD1
V: TRBV5-6

CDR3: CASSEGQGYQPQHF
DNA: TGTGCCAGCTCAGAGGGACAGGGTTATCAGCCCCAGCATTTT
size: few
J: TRBJ1-5
D: TRBD1
V: TRBV18

CDR3: CASSLRGAVGGNEQFF
DNA: TGTGCCAGCAGCCTCCGGGGGGCGGTGGGGGGAAATGAGCAGTTCTTC
size: few
J: TRBJ2-1
D: NA
V: TRBV11-3

CDR3: CASSDSRGGTDTQYF
DNA: TGTGCCAGCAGTGACTCGCGGGGGGGCACAGATACGCAGTATTTT
size: few
J: TRBJ2-3
D: TRBD2
V: TRBV6-4

CDR3: CASSPTTRQIEAFF
DNA: TGTGCCAGCAGTCCGACCACCAGGCAGATTGAAGCTTTCTTT
size: NA
J: TRBJ1-1
D: NA
V: TRBV27

CDR3: CASSQVLGPGDVYTF
DNA: TGCGCCAGCAGCCAAGTTTTAGGGCCAGGGGATGTCTACACCTTC
size: NA
J: TRBJ1-2
D: NA
V: TRBV4-1

CDR3: CASSFSRTDTQYF
DNA: TGTGCCAGCAGCTTTTCTAGAACAGATACGCAGTATTTT
size: once
J: TRBJ2-3
D: NA
V: TRBV11-2

CDR3: CASSIGLAGGPGELFF
DNA: TGCGCCAGCAGCATCGGACTAGCGGGGGGGCCCGGGGAGCTGTTTTTT
size: few
J: TRBJ2-2
D: TRBD2
V: TRBV5-1